The 16 T cell receptor beta chains below come from one sample, sequenced in a study of T-cell reconstitution after alpha-beta-depleted transplantation in children (dated by TCRdb to the mid-2010s). According to the study, the label for this sample's treatment or condition signals: allogeneic hematopoietic cell transplantation with graft depleted of TCRalphabeta T cells and CD19 B cells. The method was PCR. The run used an Illumina HiSeq 2500. To normalize quantification of the TCRbeta repertoire, the TCR libraries were built with molecular barcoding that relied on unique molecular identifiers. TCRdb reanalyzed the raw reads on its own, using fastp at Q25 for trimming and MiXCR for clone calling, and kept in-frame beta chains. Rows with one shared CDR3 protein collapse into an entry with the most common genes and DNA. Here the sample has approximately 230,000 distinct CDR3 sequences; roughly 23% occur a single time. 2% to 3% of the sample lies in the top ten.

The input for sequencing was PBMCs, taken before TCRalphabeta/CD19-depleted stem cell transplant. The source of these receptors is a girl aged 2 to 9 with Fanconi anemia, due to receive a stem cell transplant.

V gene TRBV10-1 combines with J gene TRBJ2-1; 7 nucleotides agree with TRBD1. The CDR3 is made up of 14 amino acids. V lost 7 bases to trimming and J lost 3 bases; unmatched junction nucleotides: 6. Germline CDR1 is WNHNN and CDR2 is SYGVQD (reference sequence). The CDR3 nucleotides read TGCGCCAGCAATCCTTGGACAGGCTACAATGAGCAGTTCTTC. This gives the protein CASNPWTGYNEQFF.

The J gene is TRBJ2-3, the V gene TRBV18; TRBD2 is a possible D gene (6 bases). Germline-derived CDR1 and CDR2 are KGHSH and LQKENI. This CDR3 spans 14 amino acids. The V gene lost 3 bases and the J gene lost 4 bases, with 11 bases spanning the gap. The CDR3 sequence: CASSPGGFPDTQYF. CDR3 DNA: TGTGCCAGCTCACCTGGGGGGTTCCCAGATACGCAGTATTTT.

This chain links TRBV12-3 or TRBV12-4 with TRBJ2-1, with D perhaps TRBD1 (6 bases). The CDR3 loop spans 13 amino acids. V shed 6 bases and J shed 8 bases, with 14 bases lying between them. This CDR3 is CASRNTGFDEQFF. For the CDR3, the DNA is TGTGCCAGCAGGAATACAGGGTTTGATGAGCAGTTCTTC.

This chain links TRBV9 with TRBJ2-4; no reliable D call. Trimming cost V 0 bases and J 0 bases, with 10 bases left between them. The CDR3 covers 16 residues. CDR1 and CDR2 from the germline V gene are SGDLS and YYNGEE. The CDR3 nucleotides read TGTGCCAGCAGCGTAGACAGCAGTCTAGCCAAAAACATTCAGTACTTC. This gives the protein CASSVDSSLAKNIQYF.

This clonotype was seen ten or more times. V is TRBV29-1 and J is TRBJ2-1, with 11 bases that match TRBD2. The CDR3 has 13 residues. V dropped 6 bases and J dropped 10; count of bases not matched to a gene: 8. Per the germline V gene, CDR1 is SQVTM and CDR2 is ANQGSEA. The CDR3 reads CSVRLAGKGEQFF. The CDR3 DNA is TGCAGCGTGAGACTAGCGGGGAAGGGGGAGCAGTTCTTC.

This clonotype was detected ten times or more. J is TRBJ2-3 and V is TRBV20-1; D gene ambiguous. Looked up from germline, CDR1 is DFQATT and CDR2 is SNEGSKA (reference sequence). The CDR3 sequence is 17 residues long. Deletions cut 1 base from V and 0 bases from J, with 17 bases between. The CDR3 loop is CSARADALDPSTDTQYF. The CDR3 DNA reads as TGCAGTGCTAGAGCGGACGCGCTGGACCCTAGCACAGATACGCAGTATTTT.

This clonotype has ten or more counts. V is TRBV5-1 and J is TRBJ2-4, with D possibly being TRBD1 or TRBD2 (5 bases each). V dropped 4 bases and J dropped 1 base, with 9 bases sitting between them. The CDR3 sequence is 14 residues long. The germline V gene encodes CDR1 SGHRS and CDR2 YFSETQ. In DNA, the CDR3 is TGCGCCAGCAGCCCTTGGGGGGCCAAAAACATTCAGTACTTC. Its translation: CASSPWGAKNIQYF. The variable domain in full, completed from reference TRBV5-1 and TRBJ2-4, reads KAGVTQTPRYLIKTRGQQVTLSCSPISGHRSVSWYQQTPGQGLQFLFEYFSETQRNKGNFPGRFSGRQFSNSRSEMNVSTLELGDSALYLCASSPWGAKNIQYFGAGTRLSVL.

This clonotype has a handful of counts. The chain joins TRBV4-2 to TRBJ2-3; 13 nucleotides match TRBD2. The CDR3 totals 17 residues. Germline V CDR1 and CDR2: LGHNA, YNFKEQ. The V segment lost 2 bases and the J segment 2 bases; nucleotides outside the gene matches: 4. CDR3 amino acids: CASSQPGLAGPTDTQYF. The CDR3 DNA is TGTGCCAGCAGCCAACCGGGACTAGCGGGACCCACAGATACGCAGTATTTT.

In its sample, this clonotype was seen many times. The chain uses TRBV12-3 or TRBV12-4 and TRBJ1-1; D is uncertain. CDR3 length: 13 residues. V was pared by 8 bases and J by 6 bases, with 16 bases between. CDR3 sequence: CASSQSGLAEAFF. In DNA, the CDR3 is TGTGCCAGCTCCCAGTCCGGCCTCGCTGAAGCTTTCTTT.

The sample holds many counts of this clonotype. This sequence joins TRBV24-1 and TRBJ2-5; D ambiguous. This CDR3 contains 14 residues. V gave up 0 bases and J gave up 0 bases, with 4 bases separating them. From germline, CDR1 is KGHDR and CDR2 SFDVKD. CDR3 sequence reads: CATSDLRNQETQYF. The CDR3 nucleotides are TGTGCCACCAGTGATTTGAGAAACCAAGAGACCCAGTACTTC.

This sequence joins TRBV4-1 and TRBJ2-1; D is ambiguous. The CDR3 extends over 14 amino acids. Between the trimmed V and J ends, which lost 1 base and 2 bases, there was a span of 6 bases. Germline CDR1 MGHRA, CDR2 YSYEKL. The CDR3 is CASSQGETYNEQFF. The CDR3 DNA sequence: TGCGCCAGCAGCCAAGGGGAAACCTACAATGAGCAGTTCTTC.

V is TRBV20-1 and J is TRBJ2-4; maybe TRBD1 (6 bases). The CDR3 is 18 amino acids. V was pared by 3 bases and J by 2 bases, with 23 bases between. Germline V gene lookup returns CDR1 DFQATT and CDR2 SNEGSKA (reference sequence). The CDR3 DNA is TGCAGTGCTAGTCTCTATGGACGACAGGCCCGCACCAAAAACATTCAGTACTTC. Translating it yields CSASLYGRQARTKNIQYF.

This clonotype was counted at least ten times. The chain couples TRBV7-9 to TRBJ2-7; 10 nucleotides agree with TRBD2. The length of the CDR3 is 16 residues. Unmatched junction bases numbered 5, after V lost 0 bases and J lost 3 bases. Germline CDR1 SEHNR, CDR2 FQNEAQ (reference sequence). As DNA, the CDR3 is TGTGCCAGCAGCTTAGCGCTGGCTAGCGGGAGCTACGAGCAGTACTTC. This encodes CASSLALASGSYEQYF.

This clonotype was seen many times. This chain uses TRBV15 with TRBJ2-1; perhaps TRBD1 as D (5 bases). CDR1 and CDR2 (germline): LNHNV, YYDKDF (reference sequence). V was pared by 2 bases and J by 2 bases, with 10 bases between. CDR3 length: 15 residues. CDR3 in amino acids: CATSRRTDTYNEQFF. The CDR3 nucleotides read TGTGCCACCAGCAGAAGGACGGACACCTACAATGAGCAGTTCTTC.

There are a few counts of this clonotype. The chain is built from TRBV25-1 and TRBJ2-3; 10 nucleotides align to TRBD2. After removal of 5 bases from V and 1 base from J, the junction contained 9 bases not matched to a gene. Per germline, CDR1 MGHDK and CDR2 SYGVNS. The CDR3 contains 17 residues. The CDR3, as DNA: TGTGCCAGCAGTCGAGCGGTACTAGCGGGGCGCACAGATACGCAGTATTTT. It is translated as CASSRAVLAGRTDTQYF.

This clonotype occurred a few times. This chain links TRBV20-1 with TRBJ2-1, with 9 bases aligning to TRBD2. CDR1 and CDR2 (germline): DFQATT, SNEGSKA (reference sequence). The V gene end was trimmed by 2 bases and the J gene end by 4 bases; junction bases not matched to a gene: 9. The CDR3 has 16 residues. This CDR3 reads CSARSEREAFYNEQFF. The CDR3 nucleotides are TGCAGTGCTAGATCTGAGCGGGAGGCCTTTTACAATGAGCAGTTCTTC.